A single sample gave rise to the 21 T cell receptor beta chains below, sequenced in a study of blood T cell repertoires in COVID-19. Repertoires were generated with immunoSEQ multiplex PCR, while TCRdb's copy carries only in-frame clones and drops some. The table includes a few hundred thousand clones, roughly nine tenths detected once. Sequenced material: PBMCs or T cells enriched from blood (not recorded which). Source of these receptors: a middle-aged woman who had been exposed to COVID-19.

V usage is TRBV30 and J usage is TRBJ2-4, with TRBD1 matching 9 bases. Germline CDR1 is GTSNPN and CDR2 is SVGIG (reference sequence). J was trimmed by 0 bases and V by 3 bases; bases with no gene match: 12. This CDR3 is 18 amino acids long. CDR3 in DNA: TGTGCCTGGAGAATGCCGGGACAGGGTTTAGTAGCCAAAAACATTCAGTACTTC. Translating gives CAWRMPGQGLVAKNIQYF.

This chain uses TRBV24-1 with TRBJ1-2; 7 nucleotides line up with TRBD1. The CDR3 has 15 amino acids. Germline lookup yields CDR1 KGHDR and CDR2 SFDVKD. The J segment lost 8 bases and the V segment lost 3 bases, leaving 11 bases of the junction unmatched. Written as DNA, the CDR3 is TGTGCCACCAGTGATAGCGACAGGGACTTAGGCGGCTACACCTTC. Its translation is CATSDSDRDLGGYTF.

The chain has TRBV11-2 and TRBJ2-2; 7 nucleotides match TRBD2. The germline gives CDR1 SGHAT, CDR2 FQNNGV. The V and J ends lost 1 base and 5 bases, in that order; junction bases with no gene match: 7. CDR3 length: 16 residues. The DNA for the CDR3 is TGTGCCAGCAGCTTAGCAGGCGGGGGTGGTACCGGGGAGCTGTTTTTT. This sequence encodes CASSLAGGGGTGELFF.

The chain joins TRBV5-6 to TRBJ2-7; D not resolved. Germline-derived CDR1 and CDR2 are SGHDT and YYEEEE. V was trimmed by 4 bases and J by 3 bases, leaving 14 bases between them. The CDR3 sequence is 14 residues long. Written as DNA, the CDR3 is TGTGCCAGCAGCCCCGACTTGCCAAACTACGAGCAGTACTTC. Translating gives CASSPDLPNYEQYF.

The V call is TRBV29-1, the J call TRBJ1-2; maybe TRBD1 (6 bases). The V gene's germline CDR1 is SQVTM and CDR2 ANQGSEA. This CDR3 is built from 13 residues. Between the trimmed V and J ends, which lost 7 bases and 2 bases, there was a span of 14 bases. The CDR3: CSGQEDRNYGYTF. CDR3 bases: TGCAGCGGCCAAGAAGACAGGAACTATGGCTACACCTTC.

This chain connects TRBV18 to TRBJ1-2; D perhaps matches TRBD1 (6 bases). Germline lookup yields CDR1 KGHSH and CDR2 LQKENI. The CDR3 runs 15 residues. V lost 1 base to trimming and J lost 4 bases, with 13 bases between them. The CDR3 sequence is CASSPQRGRFYGYTF. Here the CDR3 DNA reads TGTGCCAGCTCACCACAGCGGGGGCGATTCTATGGCTACACCTTC.

CDR3 bases: TGTGCCAGCAGCCCGAGACTAGCGGGGGACTACTACGAGCAGTACTTC. This encodes CASSPRLAGDYYEQYF. J is TRBJ2-7 and V is TRBV7-2; TRBD2 agrees at 12 bases. Looked up from germline, CDR1 is SGHTA and CDR2 is FQGNSA. This CDR3 has 16 residues. V was clipped by 5 bases and J by 3 bases; unmatched bases: 8.

The count of this clone is one. The chain uses TRBV9 and TRBJ1-2; 11 bases are shared with TRBD1. The CDR3 runs 15 residues. The V gene end was trimmed by 5 bases and the J gene end by 3 bases; junction bases not matched to a gene: 6. The germline gives CDR1 SGDLS, CDR2 YYNGEE. CDR3 bases: TGTGCCAGCAGACCGAAGGGACAGGGGGACTATGGCTACACCTTC. It yields the protein CASRPKGQGDYGYTF.

CDR3 loop: CVARGDTEAFF. The CDR3 region has the DNA TGTGTGGCCAGGGGGGACACTGAAGCTTTCTTT. The chain is built from TRBV6-5 and TRBJ1-1; 7 nucleotides line up with TRBD1. Germline V gene lookup returns CDR1 MNHEY and CDR2 SVGAGI. This CDR3 spans 11 amino acids.

The rearrangement joins TRBV30 to TRBJ1-5; 12 bases line up with TRBD1. V lost 3 bases and J lost 6; bases outside the gene matches: 3. Germline CDR1 reads GTSNPN; CDR2 reads SVGIG (reference sequence). This CDR3 contains 14 residues. CDR3 amino acids: CAWRGQGARQPQHF. The CDR3 DNA sequence: TGTGCCTGGAGGGGACAGGGGGCCCGTCAGCCCCAGCATTTT.

The V and J genes are TRBV4-3 and TRBJ1-3; D uncertain. Trimming left V 4 bases short and J 0 bases short, with 13 bases between. The CDR3 sequence is 16 residues long. Germline V gene data show CDR1 as LGHNA and CDR2 as YSLEER. The chain's CDR3 is CASSRAAPRSGNTIYF. CDR3 in DNA: TGCGCCAGCAGCCGAGCGGCACCCCGCTCTGGAAACACCATATATTTT.

The chain is built from TRBV14 and TRBJ2-2, with D perhaps TRBD1 (6 bases). Trimming removed 3 bases at V and 7 bases at J, with 24 bases between. Looked up from germline, CDR1 is SGHDN and CDR2 is FVKESK. The CDR3 sequence is 18 residues long. In DNA form, the CDR3 reads TGTGCCAGCAGCCATCTCCAGCCTCCAGGGGCTCGGGGCGGGGAGCTGTTTTTT. It specifies CASSHLQPPGARGGELFF.

The CDR3 protein is CASSSTGTGGNTIYF. The CDR3 DNA reads as TGCGCCAGCAGCTCCACCGGGACAGGGGGAAACACCATATATTTT. The V gene is TRBV5-1, the J gene TRBJ1-3; 9 nucleotides match TRBD1. Unmatched junction bases numbered 5, after V lost 3 bases and J lost 4 bases. Germline CDR1 SGHRS, CDR2 YFSETQ. CDR3 size: 15 residues.

V usage is TRBV19 and J usage is TRBJ2-7, with D tentatively TRBD1 (6 bases). This CDR3 region has 12 residues. Trimming left V 5 bases short and J 3 bases short, with 8 bases between. Germline V gene sequence: CDR1 LNHDA, CDR2 SQIVND (reference sequence). The CDR3 DNA reads as TGTGCCAGTAGTCTCAGGGGCTACGAGCAGTACTTC. This encodes CASSLRGYEQYF. The full variable domain, rest sourced from reference TRBV19 and TRBJ2-7, is DGGITQSPKYLFRKEGQNVTLSCEQNLNHDAMYWYRQDPGQGLRLIYYSQIVNDFQKGDIAEGYSVSREKKESFPLTVTSAQKNPTAFYLCASSLRGYEQYFGPGTRLTVT.

The table lists this clone with a count of one. The chain carries TRBV27 and TRBJ1-2, with TRBD1 as a possible D gene (5 bases). Germline loops: CDR1 MNHEY, CDR2 SMNVEV (reference sequence). This CDR3 has 12 residues. With 5 bases removed from V and 7 bases from J, the gap between germline ends came to 11 bases. The DNA of the CDR3 is TGTGCCAGCAGTCCTGGGGGAGGTGGCTACACCTTC. Amino acid sequence: CASSPGGGGYTF.

The chain uses TRBV2 and TRBJ1-1; D remains unclear. Trimming shortened V by 6 bases and J by 1 base, and 9 bases separated the two germline ends. Germline V gene lookup returns CDR1 SNHLY and CDR2 FYNNEI. CDR3 size: 13 residues. The CDR3: CASSRGWNTEAFF. The CDR3 nucleotides are TGTGCCAGCAGCCGCGGATGGAACACTGAAGCTTTCTTT.

V and J are TRBV1 and TRBJ1-2; TRBD1 is taken as the D call from the table, unchecked against the DNA. TRBV1 is assigned pseudogene status. The CDR3 spans 12 residues. DNA for the CDR3: TGCACCAGCCGGGGACACTTCTATGGCTACACCTTC. It is translated as CTSRGHFYGYTF.

The chain carries TRBV6-5 and TRBJ2-7, with 7 positions matching TRBD2. This CDR3 spans 14 amino acids. Germline V gene lookup returns CDR1 MNHEY and CDR2 SVGAGI. V dropped 0 bases and J dropped 1; count of bases not matched to a gene: 0. The CDR3 reads CASSYSGGSYEQYF. The CDR3 bases are TGTGCCAGCAGTTACTCGGGAGGGTCCTACGAGCAGTACTTC.

The gene calls are TRBV27 and TRBJ2-2; tentatively, D is TRBD1 (6 bases). CDR1 MNHEY and CDR2 SMNVEV come from the germline V gene (reference sequence). Trimming removed 3 bases from V and 2 bases from J, with 7 bases in between. The CDR3 runs to 14 residues. This CDR3 is CASSLGQNTGELFF. Here the CDR3 DNA reads TGTGCCAGCAGTTTGGGACAAAACACCGGGGAGCTGTTTTTT.

The chain employs TRBV7-9 and TRBJ1-1; TRBD1 agrees at 7 bases. The CDR3 consists of 16 residues. Germline CDR1 and CDR2: SEHNR and FQNEAQ (reference sequence). V shed 5 bases and J 3 bases; nucleotides not matched to a gene: 12. This CDR3 is CASSRFFTTGYTEAFF. The CDR3, as DNA: TGTGCCAGCAGCCGTTTTTTTACGACAGGGTACACTGAAGCTTTCTTT.

The chain uses TRBV18 and TRBJ1-6, with TRBD1 identical over 7 bases. The CDR3 covers 14 residues. CDR1 is KGHSH, CDR2 LQKENI, per germline. V was clipped by 1 base and J by 8 bases; unmatched bases: 2. This CDR3 is CASSPRTGDSPLHF. As DNA, the CDR3 is TGTGCCAGCTCACCACGGACAGGAGATTCACCCCTCCACTTT.